Presented here are 14 T cell receptor beta chains from one specimen sequenced in a study of OX40 agonist ivuxolimab in advanced cancers. Libraries were prepared by immunoSEQ multiplex PCR; TCRdb keeps only in-frame clonotypes and omits some of them. This table holds 35,000 to 45,000 clones, 74% found once. This specimen was CD4+ or CD8+ T cells sorted from blood, taken in a trial of the OX40 agonist ivuxolimab. Source of these receptors: an adult with an advanced solid tumor such as melanoma, head and neck, liver or kidney cancer.

This rearrangement joins TRBV7-9 to TRBJ1-6, with 7 bases aligning to TRBD1. The germline V gene encodes CDR1 SEHNR and CDR2 FQNEAQ (reference sequence). CDR3 length: 15 amino acids. With 5 bases clipped from V and 10 bases from J, the junction kept 11 bases outside the gene matches. The CDR3, as DNA: TGTGCCAGCAGCGCGGGACAGAATAAGGGGTCACCCCTCCACTTT. Its protein is CASSAGQNKGSPLHF.

The genes are TRBV6-5 and TRBJ2-2; D possibly corresponds to TRBD2 (5 bases). Germline lookup yields CDR1 MNHEY and CDR2 SVGAGI. This CDR3 contains 13 residues. V lost 2 bases to trimming and J lost 4 bases, with 5 bases between them. Here the CDR3 reads CASSYRGTGELFF. The CDR3 DNA sequence: TGTGCCAGCAGTTACCGGGGCACCGGGGAGCTGTTTTTT.

This clone was counted a single time. This chain connects TRBV7-8 to TRBJ2-5; unclear D gene. Trimming shortened V by 2 bases and J by 5 bases, and 6 bases separated the two germline ends. This CDR3 has 12 amino acids. The germline V gene encodes CDR1 SGHVS and CDR2 FQNEAQ. This chain's CDR3 is CASSLQRETQYF. The CDR3 DNA is TGTGCCAGCAGCTTACAGAGGGAGACCCAGTACTTC. The full variable domain, completed using reference TRBV7-8 and TRBJ2-5, is GAGVSQSPRYKVAKRGQDVALRCDPISGHVSLFWYQQALGQGPEFLTYFQNEAQLDKSGLPSDRFFAERPEGSVSTLKIQRTQQEDSAVYLCASSLQRETQYFGPGTRLLVL.

This clone has a handful of counts. J is TRBJ1-2 and V is TRBV6-6, with 7 bases fitting TRBD1. Germline lookup yields CDR1 MNHNY and CDR2 SVGAGI (reference sequence). V lost 2 bases, J lost 0 bases, and 0 bases stayed unmatched. The CDR3 runs 14 residues. The CDR3 nucleotides read TGTGCCAGCAGTTACCAGGGGGCTAACTATGGCTACACCTTC. It encodes CASSYQGANYGYTF.

The V call is TRBV12-5, the J call TRBJ2-6; no definite D call. The CDR3 is made up of 14 amino acids. Trimming pared 5 bases from V and 2 bases from J, leaving 7 bases between. Germline V CDR1 and CDR2: LGHNT, FRNRAP. In DNA, the CDR3 is TGTGCTAGTGGTCCTTATACTGGGGCCAACGTCCTGACTTTC. It encodes CASGPYTGANVLTF. Full variable domain (outside the CDR3, taken from reference TRBV12-5 and TRBJ2-6): DARVTQTPRHKVTEMGQEVTMRCQPILGHNTVFWYRQTMMQGLELLAYFRNRAPLDDSGMPKDRFSAEMPDATLATLKIQPSEPRDSAVYFCASGPYTGANVLTFGAGSRLTVL.

The chain joins TRBV30 to TRBJ1-3, with unresolved D. Trimming removed 4 bases from V and 0 bases from J, with 7 bases in between. The CDR3 runs to 13 residues. Looked up from germline, CDR1 is GTSNPN and CDR2 is SVGIG (reference sequence). The CDR3 spells CAWNRISGNTIYF. Written as DNA, the CDR3 is TGTGCCTGGAACCGAATCTCTGGAAACACCATATATTTT.

The chain carries TRBV15 and TRBJ2-3; TRBD2 is a possible D gene (6 bases). The germline V gene encodes CDR1 LNHNV and CDR2 YYDKDF (reference sequence). The CDR3 sequence is 15 residues long. The V gene lost 5 bases and the J gene lost 0 bases, with 12 bases spanning the gap. The CDR3 here is CATSPRLGSTDTQYF. The CDR3 coding sequence is TGTGCCACCAGCCCACGACTAGGCAGCACAGATACGCAGTATTTT.

The V and J genes are TRBV10-3 and TRBJ1-3; D might be TRBD1 (6 bases). Trimming left V 10 bases short and J 10 bases short, with 20 bases between. The CDR3 covers 13 residues. Germline V gives CDR1 ENHRY, CDR2 SYGVKD. The CDR3 sequence: CAKRQSPQGTIYF. As DNA, the CDR3 is TGTGCCAAGCGACAGTCACCACAGGGAACCATATATTTT.

This clone was picked up one time. The chain carries TRBV2 and TRBJ2-3, with TRBD2 matching 12 bases. Per germline, CDR1 SNHLY and CDR2 FYNNEI. CDR3 length: 15 amino acids. After removal of 5 bases from V and 6 bases from J, the junction contained 6 bases not matched to a gene. CDR3 DNA: TGTGCCAGCAGTACGTACGGGACTAGCGGGGATACGCAGTATTTT. It encodes CASSTYGTSGDTQYF. Full variable domain (missing parts from reference TRBV2 and TRBJ2-3): EPEVTQTPSHQVTQMGQEVILRCVPISNHLYFYWYRQILGQKVEFLVSFYNNEISEKSEIFDDQFSVERPDGSNFTLKIRSTKLEDSAMYFCASSTYGTSGDTQYFGPGTRLTVL.

This rearrangement joins TRBV7-2 to TRBJ2-2; tentative D call: TRBD2 (6 bases). The CDR3 length is 16 residues. V was cut by 5 bases and J by 2 bases, with 15 bases left in between. The V gene's germline CDR1 is SGHTA and CDR2 FQGNSA. CDR3 loop: CASSISGTFNTGELFF. Here the CDR3 DNA reads TGTGCCAGCAGCATTAGTGGGACTTTTAACACCGGGGAGCTGTTTTTT.

This clone was seen a handful of times. The chain uses TRBV27 and TRBJ1-2; possible D gene TRBD1, 5 bases. V dropped 5 bases and J dropped 4 bases, with 11 bases sitting between them. The CDR3 has 13 residues. Germline CDR1 is MNHEY and CDR2 is SMNVEV (reference sequence). DNA for the CDR3: TGTGCCAGCAGTCCCGGGACGGGCTATGGCTACACCTTC. Protein sequence: CASSPGTGYGYTF.

J is TRBJ2-4 and V is TRBV6-1; perhaps TRBD2 as D (5 bases). V dropped 3 bases and J dropped 8 bases, with 5 bases sitting between them. Germline V gene sequence: CDR1 MNHNS, CDR2 SASEGT. This CDR3 has 11 amino acids. CDR3 protein: CASSERDIQYF. CDR3 DNA sequence: TGTGCCAGCAGTGAGAGGGACATTCAGTACTTC.

This clone appeared a single time. The CDR3 here is CAGDGHAEAFF. The CDR3 bases are TGTGCCGGTGACGGCCACGCTGAAGCTTTCTTT. The genes are TRBV6-7 and TRBJ1-1; the D is unclear. TRBV6-7 is filed as an ORF, its function uncertain. The CDR3 is made up of 11 amino acids. The V end lost 11 bases, the J end lost 6 bases, and 13 bases lay between the germline ends.

V gene TRBV19 combines with J gene TRBJ2-5, with D perhaps TRBD1 or TRBD2 (5 bases each). Trimming pared 3 bases from V and 5 bases from J, leaving 10 bases between. Germline lookup yields CDR1 LNHDA and CDR2 SQIVND (reference sequence). CDR3 length: 13 residues. DNA of the CDR3: TGTGCCAGTAGTATGGGACGAGCTGAGACCCAGTACTTC. Protein: CASSMGRAETQYF.